This T cell receptor (beta chain) was sequenced during a study of T cell responses to AZD1222 COVID-19 vaccine. General observations from the study: Spike-specific TCR breadth rose after two AZD1222 doses, and depth rose as well.

TCRdb's copy holds only in-frame clones and misses some; the assay was immunoSEQ multiplex PCR. The sample carries about 130,000 clones, roughly 88% recorded once. As concerns this clone: As yet, its antigen is unknown.

Trimming removed 6 bases from V and 12 bases from J, with 14 bases in between. Germline values: CDR1 SQVTM, CDR2 ANQGSEA. The length of the CDR3 is 10 residues. The origin of this receptor is an adult who received the AZD1222 COVID-19 vaccine. The chain has TRBV29-1 and TRBJ2-5; D may correspond to TRBD1 or TRBD2 (5 bases each). The starting material was peripheral blood, obtained 28 days after the second AZD1222 dose. The CDR3 sequence is CSVLQETKYF. DNA for the CDR3: TGCAGCGTGCTACAGGAGACTAAGTACTTC. Drawing the rest from reference TRBV29-1 and TRBJ2-5, the complete variable domain is SAVISQKPSRDICQRGTSLTIQCQVDSQVTMMFWYRQQPGQSLTLIATANQGSEATYESGFVIDKFPISRPNLTFSTLTVSNMSPEDSSIYLCSVLQETKYFGPGTRLLVL.